The 30 T cell receptor beta chains below all came from one sample that was sequenced in a study of human T cells and chemical hapten exposure. TCRdb itself ran the RACE reads through MiXCR, one entry per CDR3 protein. This repertoire shows about 130,000 distinct CDR3 sequences, about 8.2% found once; its top ten account for around 1.7%. Time point described: healthy volunteer bleed at 2 weeks. From whole blood left unfractionated, total RNA was extracted. The sample consisted of whole blood. These receptors were obtained from a male donor in good health. Some clones in this sample may be carry-over from other donors' samples.

The sample holds a few counts of this clonotype. The genes are TRBV29-1 and TRBJ2-2; D gene uncertain. Trimming shortened V by 3 bases and J by 6 bases, and 11 bases separated the two germline ends. Looked up from germline, CDR1 is SQVTM and CDR2 is ANQGSEA. The CDR3 is 13 residues long. CDR3 nucleotides: TGCAGCGTTGAGTTTTACGGGCCCGGGGAGCTGTTTTTT. Its translation is CSVEFYGPGELFF.

This clonotype was observed many times. The chain employs TRBV29-1 and TRBJ1-1, with D possibly TRBD1 on 5 matching bases. V lost 3 bases and J lost 10, with 18 bases in between. The CDR3 is 13 residues long. Germline loops: CDR1 SQVTM, CDR2 ANQGSEA. CDR3 protein: CSVEGGLSGVAFF. The CDR3 nucleotides are TGCAGCGTTGAGGGGGGTCTCTCGGGGGTAGCTTTCTTT.

This clonotype was picked up a small number of times. The V gene is TRBV12-5, the J gene TRBJ2-5; D uncertain. The CDR3 consists of 15 residues. Trimming took 0 bases from V and 0 from J, leaving 8 bases between them. Germline V gene lookup returns CDR1 LGHNT and CDR2 FRNRAP. Here the CDR3 reads CASGLVVSNQETQYF. CDR3 bases: TGTGCTAGTGGTTTGGTAGTCTCGAACCAAGAGACCCAGTACTTC.

About this clonotype itself: A much larger clone is a single base away; this may be a read error. The chain's CDR3 is CASRPQGNYVYTF. The DNA of the CDR3 is TGTGCCAGCAGACCACAGGGGAACTATGTCTACACCTTC. J is TRBJ1-2 and V is TRBV12-3 or TRBV12-4, with TRBD1 matching over 7 bases. The CDR3 totals 13 residues.

This clonotype was observed a handful of times. This chain connects TRBV3-1 to TRBJ2-7; no definite D call. The CDR3 has 13 residues. Germline V lookup: CDR1 LGHDT, CDR2 YNNKEL (reference sequence). Deletions cut 0 bases from V and 2 bases from J, with 5 bases between. The CDR3 protein is CASSQDGTYEQYF. As DNA, the CDR3 is TGTGCCAGCAGCCAAGATGGTACCTACGAGCAGTACTTC.

This clonotype was seen ten or more times. At one end the junction does not follow the germline gene, possibly because of a read error. The V gene is TRBV7-9, the J gene TRBJ2-7; no clear D. Germline CDR1 reads SEHNR; CDR2 reads FQNEAQ (reference sequence). The CDR3 loop spans 14 amino acids. The CDR3: CASSLWTTSDEQYF. As DNA, the CDR3 is TGTGCCAGCAGCTTATGGACCACCTCCGACGAGCAGTACTTC. The full variable domain, with the rest looked up from reference TRBV7-9 and TRBJ2-7, is DTGVSQNPRHKITKRGQNVTFRCDPISEHNRLYWYRQTLGQGPEFLTYFQNEAQLEKSRLLSDRFSAERPKGSFSTLEIQRTEQGDSAMYLCASSLWTTSDEQYFGPGTRLTVT.

J is TRBJ2-7 and V is TRBV5-4; 8 positions agree with TRBD1. Germline values: CDR1 SGHNT, CDR2 YYREEE (reference sequence). The CDR3 is 15 amino acids. Trimming removed 0 bases from V and 0 bases from J; junction bases left unmatched: 2. The CDR3 loop reads CASSLGTGSSYEQYF. For the CDR3, the DNA is TGTGCCAGCAGCTTGGGGACAGGGAGCTCCTACGAGCAGTACTTC.

This clonotype was seen only a few times. The V and J genes are TRBV6-5 and TRBJ2-7; TRBD1 aligns across 10 bases. CDR3 length equals 15 residues. Germline V gene lookup returns CDR1 MNHEY and CDR2 SVGAGI. With 2 bases clipped from V and 2 bases from J, the junction kept 3 bases outside the gene matches. Written as DNA, the CDR3 is TGTGCCAGCAGTTACCGGGACAGGGGCACCTACGAGCAGTACTTC. Its translation is CASSYRDRGTYEQYF.

This clonotype appeared a few times. The chain couples TRBV7-9 to TRBJ1-2, with 8 bases that match TRBD1. V was pared by 5 bases and J by 2 bases, with 7 bases of the junction left unmatched. The CDR3 runs to 15 residues. The germline gives CDR1 SEHNR, CDR2 FQNEAQ (reference sequence). The CDR3 reads CASSPGQGVNYGYTF. CDR3 coding DNA: TGTGCCAGCAGCCCCGGACAGGGCGTGAACTATGGCTACACCTTC. The whole variable domain, remainder taken from reference TRBV7-9 and TRBJ1-2, is DTGVSQNPRHKITKRGQNVTFRCDPISEHNRLYWYRQTLGQGPEFLTYFQNEAQLEKSRLLSDRFSAERPKGSFSTLEIQRTEQGDSAMYLCASSPGQGVNYGYTFGSGTRLTVV.

V and J are TRBV30 and TRBJ2-1; a possible D gene is TRBD2 (5 bases). Germline-derived CDR1 and CDR2 are GTSNPN and SVGIG (reference sequence). Between the trimmed V and J ends, which lost 5 bases and 9 bases, there was a span of 23 bases. The CDR3 is made up of 15 amino acids. CDR3 nucleotides: TGTGCCTGGGCCGAGCGGCCGAGGCGCCGGGGTGAGCAGTTCTTC. Translation: CAWAERPRRRGEQFF.

The table lists this clonotype with a few counts. The chain has TRBV14 and TRBJ2-2; D call uncertain. From germline, CDR1 is SGHDN and CDR2 FVKESK. V lost 0 bases and J 4 bases, leaving 9 bases between the germline ends. CDR3 length: 15 amino acids. The CDR3 loop is CASSQDYGSTGELFF. For the CDR3, the DNA is TGTGCCAGCAGCCAAGATTATGGTTCCACCGGGGAGCTGTTTTTT.

This chain links TRBV14 with TRBJ2-7; no clear D. Between the trimmed V and J ends, which lost 3 bases and 1 base, there was a span of 13 bases. This CDR3 spans 15 amino acids. The germline V gene encodes CDR1 SGHDN and CDR2 FVKESK. The CDR3 bases are TGTGCCAGCAGCCAGTCCCCCCAGAGGTCCTACGAGCAGTACTTC. Amino acid sequence: CASSQSPQRSYEQYF.

This clonotype was detected many times. The V and J genes are TRBV6-5 and TRBJ2-7, with TRBD2 matching 10 bases. The trim removed 6 bases at V and 1 base at J, leaving 6 bases unmatched. The CDR3 has 15 amino acids. The germline CDR1 and CDR2 sequences are MNHEY and SVGAGI. As DNA, the CDR3 is TGTGCCAGCAGCTCTGGACTAGCGGCTTCCTACGAGCAGTACTTC. This sequence encodes CASSSGLAASYEQYF.

The table lists this clonotype with a few counts. The chain recombines TRBV2 with TRBJ2-2; D call uncertain. The CDR3 has 13 amino acids. Germline values: CDR1 SNHLY, CDR2 FYNNEI. V gave up 6 bases and J gave up 4 bases, with 9 bases separating them. Here the CDR3 reads CASRGSITGELFF. CDR3 DNA sequence: TGTGCCAGCAGGGGTAGCATCACCGGGGAGCTGTTTTTT. The variable domain in full, completed from reference TRBV2 and TRBJ2-2, reads EPEVTQTPSHQVTQMGQEVILRCVPISNHLYFYWYRQILGQKVEFLVSFYNNEISEKSEIFDDQFSVERPDGSNFTLKIRSTKLEDSAMYFCASRGSITGELFFGEGSRLTVL.

The chain couples TRBV7-6 to TRBJ2-2; D is possibly TRBD2 (6 bases). This CDR3 is 14 amino acids long. Trimming took off 5 bases at V and 3 bases at J, with 10 bases between the two ends. Germline V gene lookup returns CDR1 SGHVS and CDR2 FNYEAQ. CDR3 region: CASSPASDTGELFF. Here the CDR3 DNA reads TGTGCCAGCAGCCCCGCTAGCGACACCGGGGAGCTGTTTTTT.

This clonotype occurred many times. The V and J genes are TRBV27 and TRBJ2-1; 16 nucleotides align to TRBD2. V dropped 6 bases and J dropped 10; count of bases not matched to a gene: 9. The CDR3 totals 16 residues. Per germline, CDR1 MNHEY and CDR2 SMNVEV (reference sequence). CDR3 loop: CASREGTSGGVQEQFF. DNA of the CDR3: TGTGCCAGCAGAGAGGGGACTAGCGGGGGGGTCCAGGAGCAGTTCTTC.

This clonotype was seen a few times. The chain combines TRBV20-1 with TRBJ2-7; 8 bases map to TRBD1. The CDR3 consists of 16 residues. V shed 5 bases and J 2 bases; nucleotides not matched to a gene: 14. Germline CDR1 is DFQATT and CDR2 is SNEGSKA (reference sequence). DNA of the CDR3: TGCAGTGCTCTAGTCCTATCGGGACAGGATCCCTACGAGCAGTACTTC. It encodes CSALVLSGQDPYEQYF.

J is TRBJ2-1 and V is TRBV2; TRBD1 agrees at 8 bases. This CDR3 is built from 17 residues. Germline loops: CDR1 SNHLY, CDR2 FYNNEI. The junction had 6 bases not matched to a gene; V was cut back by 2 bases and J by 0 bases. CDR3: CASSESRQGSSYNEQFF. The CDR3 DNA reads as TGTGCCAGCAGTGAATCACGACAGGGGAGCTCCTACAATGAGCAGTTCTTC.

This clonotype was observed a handful of times. The CDR3 bases are TGTGCCAGCAGTTTACGACGTGTTAAGGGCAATGAGCAGTTCTTC. Its protein is CASSLRRVKGNEQFF. The J gene is TRBJ2-1, the V gene TRBV2, with unresolved D. Germline V gene data show CDR1 as SNHLY and CDR2 as FYNNEI. The CDR3 sequence is 15 residues long. V lost 5 bases and J lost 6, with 17 bases in between.

This clonotype occurred a few times. The genes are TRBV2 and TRBJ1-6, with D maybe TRBD1 (6 bases). Germline assignment: CDR1 SNHLY and CDR2 FYNNEI. The germline V and J ends were trimmed by 6 bases and 10 bases, with 13 bases remaining between them. The CDR3 runs to 13 residues. The CDR3 DNA is TGTGCCAGCAGACAGGGTGTCGGGTCACCCCTCCACTTT. This codes for CASRQGVGSPLHF.

This clonotype was recorded at least ten times. The V and J genes are TRBV6-5 and TRBJ1-5; a weak D match, TRBD1 (5 bases). Trimming left V 8 bases short and J 3 bases short, with 14 bases between. The CDR3 loop spans 14 amino acids. The V gene's germline CDR1 is MNHEY and CDR2 SVGAGI. In DNA, the CDR3 is TGTGCCAGCGGTAGGGGTAGTCTCAATCAGCCCCAGCATTTT. It codes for CASGRGSLNQPQHF.

The chain employs TRBV7-2 and TRBJ1-6, with D uncertain. This CDR3 has 13 amino acids. Germline V gives CDR1 SGHTA, CDR2 FQGNSA. The V gene lost 8 bases and the J gene lost 8 bases, with 13 bases spanning the gap. The CDR3: CASSGLGDSPLHF. CDR3 nucleotides: TGTGCCAGCTCAGGCCTCGGGGATTCACCCCTCCACTTT.

This clonotype was seen only a few times. V gene TRBV6-5 combines with J gene TRBJ2-1; D is possibly TRBD1 (6 bases). V lost 6 bases, J lost 0 bases, and 15 bases lay in between. Germline CDR1 is MNHEY and CDR2 is SVGAGI. This CDR3 spans 16 amino acids. The CDR3 region has the DNA TGTGCCAGCAGCAAGGACAGCGCGCTCTCCTACAATGAGCAGTTCTTC. Translated: CASSKDSALSYNEQFF.

This clonotype has only a few counts. The CDR3 coding sequence is TGCAGCGTCGACCCGGCTAGCGGGGGGGCAGATACGCAGTATTTT. Its translation is CSVDPASGGADTQYF. V is TRBV29-1 and J is TRBJ2-3; 12 bases map to TRBD2. Germline CDR1 is SQVTM and CDR2 is ANQGSEA. The CDR3 consists of 15 residues. V lost 6 bases and J lost 4; bases outside the gene matches: 8.

This chain uses TRBV5-1 with TRBJ2-2; D is perhaps TRBD2 (5 bases). Germline V gene sequence: CDR1 SGHRS, CDR2 YFSETQ. The CDR3 covers 12 residues. V lost 3 bases to trimming and J lost 6 bases, with 6 bases between them. CDR3 protein: CASSYSAGELFF. The CDR3 region has the DNA TGCGCCAGCAGCTATAGCGCCGGGGAGCTGTTTTTT. Together with reference TRBV5-1 and TRBJ2-2, the CDR3 gives the full variable domain: KAGVTQTPRYLIKTRGQQVTLSCSPISGHRSVSWYQQTPGQGLQFLFEYFSETQRNKGNFPGRFSGRQFSNSRSEMNVSTLELGDSALYLCASSYSAGELFFGEGSRLTVL.

The rearrangement uses TRBV25-1 and TRBJ2-7, with unresolved D. Germline V CDR1 and CDR2: MGHDK, SYGVNS. Trimming took 3 bases from V and 3 from J, leaving 15 bases between them. There are 15 residues in the CDR3. CDR3: CASSEVTSPIYEQYF. The DNA for the CDR3 is TGTGCCAGCAGTGAGGTCACAAGTCCGATCTACGAGCAGTACTTC.

As for this clonotype: A much larger clone is a single base away; this may be a read error. V usage is TRBV7-8 and J usage is TRBJ1-5; a possible D gene is TRBD1 (6 bases). Germline V lookup: CDR1 SGHVS, CDR2 FQNEAQ. Trimming shortened V by 2 bases and J by 3 bases, and 8 bases separated the two germline ends. The CDR3 runs 14 residues. CDR3 loop: CASSLWGPNQPQHF. CDR3 coding DNA: TGTGCCAGCAGCTTATGGGGGCCCAATCAGCCCCAGCATTTT.

This clonotype was observed at least ten times. This chain connects TRBV20-1 to TRBJ2-1; TRBD1 or TRBD2 may be the D gene (6 bases each). The CDR3 totals 13 residues. Trimming took off 3 bases at V and 2 bases at J, with 8 bases between the two ends. Germline V gene sequence: CDR1 DFQATT, CDR2 SNEGSKA (reference sequence). DNA of the CDR3: TGCAGTGCTAGCGGGGGCACCTACAATGAGCAGTTCTTC. It is translated as CSASGGTYNEQFF.

This clonotype was recorded at least ten times. The genes are TRBV19 and TRBJ2-2; D gene unclear. Germline V CDR1 and CDR2: LNHDA, SQIVND (reference sequence). The CDR3 is 15 amino acids. V was clipped by 1 base and J by 0 bases, with 6 bases between them. As DNA, the CDR3 is TGTGCCAGTAGTATAGGGCAGACGAACACCGGGGAGCTGTTTTTT. Translating it yields CASSIGQTNTGELFF.

This clonotype was observed many times. V and J are TRBV6-5 and TRBJ2-7; 8 bases match TRBD2. The CDR3 length is 12 residues. V lost 2 bases to trimming and J lost 7 bases; unmatched junction nucleotides: 1. CDR1 and CDR2 (germline): MNHEY, SVGAGI. CDR3 residues: CASSYGGGEQYF. In nucleotides, the CDR3 is TGTGCCAGCAGTTACGGCGGGGGGGAGCAGTACTTC.